Described below is a single TCR beta chain sequence and its context. Its antigen is undetermined. The germline V gene has CDR1 MNHEY and CDR2 SVGAGI. The CDR3 has 14 amino acids. V lost 5 bases, J lost 3 bases, and 14 bases lay in between. The data are from a study of beta chain features in type 1 diabetes. Study-level results: It was not settled here whether HLA type affects TCRB rearrangement. Shorter TCRB CDR3s, moderately but significantly so, marked every one of the four CD4+ subsets in Type 1 diabetes patients. In type 1 diabetes patients, VDJ junctions had fewer insertions; deletions at these junctions were more frequent.

Via the markers CD45RO/CCR7/CD25/CD127/CD95/CD27, stem cell-like memory, regulatory, central memory and naive CD4+ cells were sorted. The authors reverse transcribed all of the isolated RNA, so sequencing captured expressed TCRB transcripts. The table came from immunoSEQ multiplex PCR; TCRdb's copy has only in-frame clones and leaves some out. This table holds roughly 51,000 clones, 50% to 55% found once. This receptor was taken from a woman in her thirties or forties with type 1 diabetes. This chain joins TRBV6-5 and TRBJ2-7; D possibly corresponds to TRBD2 (5 bases). The sequenced sample was Tregs from blood. The CDR3 nucleotides are TGTGCCAGCAGTGTGGCGGGCTGGGTCTACGAGCAGTACTTC. Residues: CASSVAGWVYEQYF.